This TCR beta chain was sequenced during a study of T cell responses to AZD1222 COVID-19 vaccine. Study observations and caveats: The study found Spike-specific TCR breadth and depth rose after two AZD1222 doses.

Germline V CDR1 and CDR2: SNHLY, FYNNEI. CDR3 length: 13 residues. Deletions cut 7 bases from V and 7 bases from J, with 11 bases between. Libraries were prepared by immunoSEQ multiplex PCR; TCRdb keeps only in-frame clonotypes and omits some of them. Of more than 150,000 clones in the sample, over 80% were seen once. Turning to this clone: Antigen unknown.

The material was peripheral blood, obtained on day 0 of AZD1222 vaccination. The origin of this receptor is an adult in good health. The genes are TRBV2 and TRBJ1-6; D might be TRBD1 (5 bases). CDR3 protein: CASMVGGNSPLHF. CDR3 DNA: TGTGCCAGCATGGTGGGGGGGAATTCACCCCTCCACTTT.